This T cell receptor beta chain was profiled in a study of cytomegalovirus exposure and HLA in healthy donors (dated by TCRdb to about 2017). Broadly, across the study: An earlier analysis of several hundred of the donors reported approximately 280 Gb of sequence data and 90 million to 120 million unique TCR beta sequences obtained from about 200 million T cells. Around 330 gigabases of sequencing data and roughly 81 million unique TCR sequences made up an early release that covered under 750 HLA-typed donors. Of the 300 to 450 genotyped donors, less than 85% were placed in the genetic ancestry cluster associated with self-reported Caucasian donors. The aim of the study was to test whether cataloging public T cell receptors could identify signatures of past pathogen exposure. The study profiled the T cell repertoires of 500 to 800 subjects by immunosequencing and related them to cytomegalovirus serostatus. Along with the roughly 610-subject first cohort, a separate validation cohort of around 110 different subjects was used. High-throughput TCR immunosequencing, statistical association of individual TCRs with disease status, and machine learning were combined to predict cytomegalovirus infection status. A later analysis re-examined previously published TCR beta repertoires from hundreds of donors and added high-resolution HLA genotyping to investigate patterns of TCR occurrence. Rather than using new phenotypic data, the later analysis identified candidate immune exposures from TCR beta sequences and from how often those sequences occurred across donors. An earlier analysis of approximately 580 of the donors used high-throughput TCR beta sequencing to judge whether each TCR beta V gene segment behaved as functional or pseudogenic. Donor age, sex, ethnicity and CMV serostatus were compiled together with the repertoire data. Genome-wide SNP genotypes for about 65% of the 666 donors were used in a later genetic analysis, which treated that subset as a discovery cohort. All discovery cohort repertoires had been generated using a single sequencing platform. HLA typing included class I and class II loci at four-digit resolution. The number of typed donors differed by locus: roughly 620-630 for A, B, C, DRB1 and DQB1; some 540 for DQA1; approximately 610 for DPA1; and roughly 470 for DPB1. Four or five DR-DQ haplotypes were handled as single units for association and clustering because linkage in the cohort was strong. On average, roughly 250,000 unique TCR beta nucleotide sequences were sequenced per donor among about 400 genotyped donors of the cohort, with 15% to 20% of those sequences being non-productive. What the research found in general, with its limitations: Roughly uniform sequencing depth across donors was assumed in presence/absence analyses, although this assumption may not hold. Over 15 rarely observed V segments, including chromosome 9 orphons, were excluded from the earlier analysis of about 610 of the donors because counts were too low. Some IMGT-functional V segments, including TRBV6-2 and TRBV6-3, could not be told apart with the 87-base-pair reads, so those segments were excluded. In a later analysis, the rate of TCR association differed among HLA loci, with DRB1 alleles having the most associated TCRs and HLA-C alleles having the fewest. The study listed approximately 150 TCR beta chains as associated with cytomegalovirus. When HLA alleles, especially DR and DQ, strongly co-occurred, attributing TCR associations to individual alleles was difficult. A further reported finding was that TCR beta sequences accurately predicted the HLA-A and HLA-B alleles for most subjects in the first cohort. According to a later genetic analysis, donors in an Asian-associated ancestry cluster had fewer N-insertions in productive TCRs than the approximately 670-donor mean. In an earlier analysis of a few hundred of the donors, most TCR beta V segments were observed in productive rearrangements about 87% or about 30% of the time, broadly matching IMGT annotations. Because some donors lacked HLA typing at each locus, the association tests relied only on the typed subset. In a later analysis, most CMV-associated TCR beta chains were found to appear HLA-restricted, with HLA associations seemingly driven largely by CMV exposure. CMV serostatus was the only immune exposure information available for the cohort. Compared with equally common non-associated chains, HLA-associated TCR beta chains in a later analysis were more clonally expanded and had lower generation probabilities. Cytomegalovirus status was reported to be diagnosed by the classifier with high specificity and sensitivity in both the original and validation cohorts. A cluster of highly shared sequence variants was judged likely to be a technical artifact of the sequencing pipeline. Most TCR sequences were observed very rarely across donors, whereas some public TCRs were present in many individuals. In vitro tests confirmed that three of the cytomegalovirus-associated TCR beta chains recognize cytomegalovirus antigens. Specific HLA alleles were associated with about 17,000 TCR beta sequences at a false discovery rate of 0.05 in a later analysis. The authors suggested that the approach could potentially be extended to other disease states and immunological phenotypes. Correlated functional status among segregating V segments might reflect linkage disequilibrium, but an unknown experimental factor could not be ruled out. A later analysis reported that several top co-occurrence clusters appeared linked to parvovirus B19, influenza, CMV and Epstein-Barr virus. V-gene and J-gene trimming of TCR beta chains was associated with a missense DCLRE1C variant in a later genetic analysis, and the association was replicated in an independent cohort. This cohort had only TCR beta chains sequenced, and the lack of alpha or paired-chain data limited which features could be detected.

Libraries were made using the immunoSEQ multiplex PCR assay. For the multiplex PCR, a mixture combining 60 forward primers for TCR Vbeta segments and 13 reverse primers for TCR Jbeta segments was used. A multiplex PCR assay on genomic DNA amplified the CDR3 region of rearranged TCR beta genes. The amplified TCR beta libraries were sequenced on the Illumina HiSeq System as 87-base-pair reads. The study's processing was this. Across the 640 or so repertoires, a later analysis counted 78 million or so unique TCR beta chains, roughly 11 million of which were shared by at least two donors. To remove PCR and sequencing errors, raw reads were error-corrected and collapsed into unique sequences using a nearest-neighbor algorithm that merged closely related sequences. Alignment of CDR3 sequences to IMGT reference sequences was used to assign V, D and J gene segments. For a sequence to be retained, at least a six-nucleotide match to both a V gene segment and a J gene segment was required. Rearrangements were classified as productive when the CDR3 lacked stop codons and remained in frame with V and J, and all other rearrangements were classified as non-productive. Following IMGT convention, CDR3 was defined as the stretch from the second conserved V-encoded cysteine up to the conserved J-encoded phenylalanine. The earlier analysis of 587 of the donors excluded sequences that lacked an unambiguous match to a single V gene segment. An earlier analysis of 550 to 650 of the donors classified V segments as functional when productive rearrangements were above 56.7% and as segregating when the standard deviation between donors was above 5%. A statistical classification framework was built for diagnosing cytomegalovirus status from the catalog of TCR beta chain sequences. V and J gene assignment, in a later analysis, came from comparing TCR nucleotide sequences with IMGT/GENE-DB human TR gene sequences. A later analysis assigned CDR3 sequences and most-parsimonious VDJ recombination scenarios with the TCRdist pipeline. In a later analysis, each TCR beta chain was defined by its CDR3 amino acid sequence together with its V-gene family, and reads lacking a unique V-gene family were excluded. In a later analysis, 450 to 600 highly shared, low-generation-probability nucleotide sequences were removed to address suspected cross-contamination and a sequencing artifact. For each public chain, a later analysis derived a clonal expansion index from normalized ranks of inferred template counts within each repertoire. In a later analysis, generation probabilities were computed with a VDJ recombination model fitted to out-of-frame rearrangements, and the resulting probabilities were checked against IGoR. A later analysis scored TCR-TCR, TCR-HLA and TCR-CMV co-occurrence with hypergeometric tests, applying a repertoire-size bias correction to TCR pairs. False discovery rates were estimated in a later analysis by permuting HLA or CMV assignments 20 times. In a later analysis, co-occurring TCRs were grouped using DBSCAN, with TCRdist sequence similarity added in when clustering inside HLA-allele-positive subsets. Repertoires with fewer than 30,000 or more than 120,000 public chains, plus five repertoires with anomalous nucleotide sharing, were excluded from co-occurrence clustering. The immuneACCESS repertoire file appears here via TCRdb, limited to in-frame rearrangements. These files lack a portion of the clones; in checked studies, under half of the deficit traces to unresolved V genes, and the cause of the others is not known. The V and J calls and clone size were taken over from that table, and D and trimming were inferred from the DNA. This sample has 100,000 to 120,000 clones in its table, and 60% to 85% of those were observed once. The ten biggest clones cover 8.6% of the sample.

V loses 2 bases of germline sequence and J loses 2 bases, and the interval between the two ends is 18 bases. The CDR3, from cysteine to phenylalanine, totals 17 residues. This entry keeps only the CDR3 DNA: 51 bases, framed from base 1. The germline V gene provides CDR1 SGHRS and CDR2 YFSETQ. To note about this clone: Its antigen is still unknown. No qualities accompany the bases; no much larger clone lies one base away.

In total, 630 or so healthy bone marrow donors made up the cohort. Cohort members were all nominally healthy when sampled, although unrecorded immune exposures were likely present. The donor was CMV seropositive and was included in the group of around 300 seropositive cohort members. A peripheral blood sample was collected from each donor, and TCR beta sequencing was performed on peripheral blood mononuclear cells. Genomic DNA was extracted from the blood cell samples with the Qiagen DNeasy Blood Extraction Kit. Sequencing input: PBMCs. The source is a woman aged 35 to 49 in good health and CMV-seropositive. The chain couples TRBV5-1 to TRBJ2-3, and TRBD1 may be the D gene, going by 8 matching bases. The bases are TGCGCCAGCAGCTTCGGACTAGGGACAGGCGCCACAGATACGCAGTATTTT. The encoded protein is CASSFGLGTGATDTQYF.